The clone carrying this T cell receptor (beta chain) has a handful of counts. Its antigen is not identified. This specimen belongs to a study of T cell repertoires in cytomegalovirus infection. Study at large: In public TCR beta signatures, there were indications of both CMV infection and matching HLA type. General study results and limits: Totalled public TCR beta family frequency picked out people who carried CMV plus the relevant HLA. It was HLA-C-restricted CMV-specific TCR beta clonotypes that dominated the response ex vivo.

This CDR3 spans 13 amino acids. V lost 5 bases to trimming and J lost 2 bases; unmatched junction nucleotides: 6. Germline V gene sequence: CDR1 SQVTM, CDR2 ANQGSEA. TCRdb re-called the reads with MiXCR, one entry per CDR3 protein. In the table there are about 740,000 distinct CDR3 sequences, approximately 40% of which are singletons. The sequence was obtained from a human donor in good health (CMV status not recorded). Some clones in this sample may be carry-over from other donors' samples. Sequencing was done on a sample of PBMCs. The gene calls are TRBV29-1 and TRBJ2-7; 7 bases map to TRBD1. The DNA for the CDR3 is TGCAGCGTTTTAGCCGGGACAGCCTACGAGCAGTACTTC. This sequence encodes CSVLAGTAYEQYF.